This T cell receptor beta chain was identified in a study of shared clonotypes between healthy human individuals. CDR1 MNHNS and CDR2 SASEGT come from the germline V gene. Trimming removed 1 base from V and 3 bases from J, with 16 bases in between. This CDR3 has 16 amino acids. Some clones are missing from TCRdb's copy, which holds only in-frame ones; the method was immunoSEQ multiplex PCR. The sample shows 980,000 or so clones, over 60% of them seen only once. The receptor was derived from a man between 18 and 35 years old in good health. Sequencing was carried out using memory CD4+ T cells sorted from blood. The subset here: CD45RA-negative fraction. J is TRBJ2-7 and V is TRBV6-1; tentative D call: TRBD1 (5 bases). CDR3: CASSEGLQGPYYEQYF. The CDR3 DNA reads as TGTGCCAGCAGTGAAGGTCTCCAGGGTCCCTACTACGAGCAGTACTTC.